The 11 T cell receptor beta chains listed next were all sequenced from one sample in a study of cytomegalovirus exposure and HLA in healthy donors. A multiplex PCR was run with 60 Vbeta primers and 13 Jbeta primers. Measured with immunoSEQ multiplex PCR; TCRdb has only the in-frame clones, and not every one. The sample includes approximately 150,000 clones, roughly 74% of them seen just once. Sequenced sample: PBMCs. The receptors were sampled from a man aged 35 to 55 in good health and CMV-seronegative.

This CDR3 is CASSTSGTSGGAADTQYF. DNA for the CDR3: TGTGCCAGCAGCACATCCGGGACTAGCGGGGGGGCCGCAGATACGCAGTATTTT. This sequence joins TRBV7-9 and TRBJ2-3, with 16 nucleotides matching TRBD2. The CDR3 spans 18 residues. Losses at the gene ends were 5 bases for V and 4 bases for J; bases not matched to a gene: 9. Germline CDR1 SEHNR, CDR2 FQNEAQ (reference sequence).

This clone was detected only a few times. The chain employs TRBV7-8 and TRBJ2-7; D perhaps matches TRBD2 (6 bases). Germline V gives CDR1 SGHVS, CDR2 FQNEAQ. With 8 bases removed from V and 0 bases from J, the gap between germline ends came to 17 bases. This CDR3 region has 15 residues. As DNA, the CDR3 is TGTGCCAGCTTCTCGTTGGGACTGAACTCCTACGAGCAGTACTTC. It codes for CASFSLGLNSYEQYF.

The chain carries TRBV18 and TRBJ1-5; D gene ambiguous. Germline V CDR1 and CDR2: KGHSH, LQKENI. Trimming removed 2 bases at V and 9 bases at J, with 14 bases between. CDR3 size: 14 residues. This CDR3 is CASSPRTGEWPQHF. CDR3 in DNA: TGTGCCAGCTCACCAAGGACGGGAGAATGGCCCCAGCATTTT.

The J gene is TRBJ2-1, the V gene TRBV9; TRBD2 is a possible D gene (6 bases). Germline CDR1 and CDR2: SGDLS and YYNGEE. The CDR3 runs to 15 residues. Trimming removed 4 bases at V and 5 bases at J, with 16 bases between. The chain's CDR3 is CASSPLGGTDNEQFF. The CDR3 DNA reads TGTGCCAGCAGCCCCCTTGGGGGGACTGACAATGAGCAGTTCTTC.

CDR3: CASYESWTAINQFYF. CDR3 nucleotide sequence: TGTGCCAGCTACGAGTCCTGGACAGCTATCAACCAATTCTATTTT. The V call is TRBV27, the J call TRBJ2-3; D may be TRBD1 (6 bases). The germline V gene has CDR1 MNHEY and CDR2 SMNVEV (reference sequence). The CDR3 runs to 15 residues. The V and J ends lost 8 bases and 15 bases respectively, with 30 bases between them.

The CDR3 here is CATRGDSNQPQHF. CDR3 nucleotides: TGTGCCACCAGAGGGGATAGCAATCAGCCCCAGCATTTT. This chain joins TRBV15 and TRBJ1-5, with D possibly matching TRBD1 (5 bases). The germline CDR1 and CDR2 sequences are LNHNV and YYDKDF (reference sequence). The CDR3 has 13 amino acids. V dropped 6 bases and J dropped 0 bases, with 6 bases sitting between them.

The chain couples TRBV5-1 to TRBJ2-5, with D possibly TRBD2 on 6 matching bases. The germline V gene encodes CDR1 SGHRS and CDR2 YFSETQ. The ends were cut back, 4 bases at V and 1 base at J, with 8 bases in the middle. CDR3 length: 13 amino acids. CDR3 in DNA: TGCGCCAGCAGCGGGGGGAGCCAAGAGACCCAGTACTTC. Protein sequence: CASSGGSQETQYF.

This clone was seen more than once but under ten times. This specimen includes other DNA sequences encoding the same CDR3. The chain links TRBV5-1 to TRBJ2-1; D is ambiguous. The V end was cut by 0 bases, the J end by 10 bases, with 5 bases between. Germline V gene sequence: CDR1 SGHRS, CDR2 YFSETQ. CDR3 length: 11 amino acids. The CDR3 here is CASSLEREQFF. DNA of the CDR3: TGCGCCAGCAGCTTGGAGCGCGAGCAGTTCTTC.

This rearrangement joins TRBV5-1 to TRBJ2-5; the match to TRBD2 covers 7 bases. With 3 bases clipped from V and 5 bases from J, the junction kept 10 bases outside the gene matches. The V gene's germline CDR1 is SGHRS and CDR2 YFSETQ. The length of the CDR3 is 15 residues. CDR3 sequence: CASSSAWAGEETQYF. DNA for the CDR3: TGCGCCAGCAGCTCGGCCTGGGCGGGGGAGGAGACCCAGTACTTC. The full variable domain, in which reference TRBV5-1 and TRBJ2-5 provide the parts outside the CDR3, is KAGVTQTPRYLIKTRGQQVTLSCSPISGHRSVSWYQQTPGQGLQFLFEYFSETQRNKGNFPGRFSGRQFSNSRSEMNVSTLELGDSALYLCASSSAWAGEETQYFGPGTRLLVL.

The chain uses TRBV5-6 and TRBJ2-7, with 9 bases fitting TRBD2. The J segment lost 7 bases and the V segment lost 5 bases, leaving 7 bases of the junction unmatched. The germline V gene has CDR1 SGHDT and CDR2 YYEEEE. This CDR3 has 13 amino acids. The CDR3 DNA reads TGTGCCAGCAGTTGGGGACTAGCAGGAGAGCAGTACTTC. Its protein is CASSWGLAGEQYF.

This clone was recorded only once. Within the sample, other DNA sequences also encode this same CDR3. This chain joins TRBV18 and TRBJ1-1, with D unclear. The CDR3 length is 12 residues. The ends were cut back, 4 bases at V and 7 bases at J, with 10 bases in the middle. Germline-derived CDR1 and CDR2 are KGHSH and LQKENI. CDR3 sequence (DNA): TGTGCCAGCTCACTGCGGGGAGATGAAGCTTTCTTT. This encodes CASSLRGDEAFF.